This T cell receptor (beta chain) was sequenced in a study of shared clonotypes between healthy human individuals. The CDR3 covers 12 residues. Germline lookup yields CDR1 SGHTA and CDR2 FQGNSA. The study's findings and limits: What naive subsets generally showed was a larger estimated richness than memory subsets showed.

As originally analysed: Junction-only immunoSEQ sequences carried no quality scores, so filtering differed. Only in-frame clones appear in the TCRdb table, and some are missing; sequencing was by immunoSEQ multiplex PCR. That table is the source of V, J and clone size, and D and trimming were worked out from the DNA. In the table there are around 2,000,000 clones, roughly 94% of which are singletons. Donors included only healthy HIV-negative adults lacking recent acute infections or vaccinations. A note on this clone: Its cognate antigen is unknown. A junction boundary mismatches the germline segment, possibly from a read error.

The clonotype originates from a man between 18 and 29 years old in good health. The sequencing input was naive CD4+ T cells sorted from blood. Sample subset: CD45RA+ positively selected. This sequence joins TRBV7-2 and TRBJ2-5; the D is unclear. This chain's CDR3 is CASRLGPETQYF. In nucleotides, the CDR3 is TGTGCCAGCAGATTAGGACCGGAGACCCAGTACTTC. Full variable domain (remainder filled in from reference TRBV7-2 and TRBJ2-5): GAGVSQSPSNKVTEKGKDVELRCDPISGHTALYWYRQSLGQGLEFLIYFQGNSAPDKSGLPSDRFSAERTGGSVSTLTIQRTQQEDSAVYLCASRLGPETQYFGPGTRLLVL.